The rows below give T cell receptor beta chains drawn from one sample of a study of blood T cell repertoires in COVID-19. Profiled with immunoSEQ multiplex PCR; TCRdb holds only in-frame clones, not every one. This table holds about 73,000 clones, 80% to 90% found once. The specimen was peripheral blood. These receptors were obtained from a man older than 75 with acute or convalescent COVID-19. Both conserved end residues are part of each CDR3. A D gene is named only where the DNA matches it firmly. Clone size is not always given. Where it is, it says once, few, many or a class for expanded clones.

>TRBV21-1|NA|TRBJ2-1|NA
TGTGCCAGCAGCAAGGTTGGCGGGAGGGCCGGTGAGCAGTTCTTC
CASSKVGGRAGEQFF
>TRBV5-1|NA|TRBJ1-2|NA
TGCGCCAGCAGCACACAACAGGGAGACTATGGCTACACCTTC
CASSTQQGDYGYTF
>TRBV5-4|TRBD1|TRBJ2-2|NA
TGTGCCAGCAGCATAGGGACAGCGTTCTTCGCGAACACCGGGGAGCTGTTTTTT
CASSIGTAFFANTGELFF
>TRBV27|TRBD2|TRBJ2-2|NA
TGTGCCAGCTCGGGGGTAGCGGGAGTACCGAGCACCGGGGAGCTGTTTTTT
CASSGVAGVPSTGELFF
>TRBV7-9|NA|TRBJ1-6|once
TGTGCCAGCAGCGGAGGATCCCAGGGGAATAATTCACCCCTCCACTTT
CASSGGSQGNNSPLHF
>TRBV5-4|TRBD2|TRBJ2-5|NA
TGTGCCAGCAGTCTCGGGACTAGCACCCCGGAGACCCAGTACTTC
CASSLGTSTPETQYF
>TRBV2|NA|TRBJ2-3|NA
TGTGCCAGCAGTGAAAGGGGCCCCACAGATACGCAGTATTTT
CASSERGPTDTQYF
>TRBV2|TRBD1|TRBJ2-2|NA
TGTGCCAGCAAACGGGACGGGACAGGGGGCACCGGGGAGCTGTTTTTT
CASKRDGTGGTGELFF
>TRBV2|NA|TRBJ2-1|NA
TGTGCCAGCAGCAAAGAAGACTCCAATGAGCAGTTCTTC
CASSKEDSNEQFF
>TRBV29-1|TRBD1|TRBJ2-7|NA
TGCAGCGCACGGACAGGGCGAACCTACGAGCAGTACTTC
CSARTGRTYEQYF
>TRBV5-1|TRBD2|TRBJ2-5|NA
TGCGCCAGCAGCTTGGAGGGCGGGAGAGGGAAGGAGTACTTC
CASSLEGGRGKEYF
>TRBV7-9|TRBD1|TRBJ2-7|few
TGTGCCAGCGGGCAGGGGGACCGCGAGCAGTACTTC
CASGQGDREQYF
>TRBV12-3/TRBV12-4|NA|TRBJ2-2|NA
TGTGCCAGCAGGGGAGATTTCACCGGGGAGCTGTTTTTT
CASRGDFTGELFF
>TRBV9|TRBD2|TRBJ2-3|NA
TGTGCCAGCAGCGCGAGGAGAGCGGGAGGCCGCACAGATACGCAGTATTTT
CASSARRAGGRTDTQYF
>TRBV18|TRBD1|TRBJ1-1|NA
TGTGCCAGCTCACCAAGACAGGGGGATGGTGAAGCTTTCTTT
CASSPRQGDGEAFF
>TRBV6-1|NA|TRBJ2-1|NA
TGTGCCAGCAGTGAACAGGGAAGCTCCTACAATGAGCAGTTCTTC
CASSEQGSSYNEQFF
>TRBV7-2|TRBD1|TRBJ2-7|NA
TGTGCCAGCAGCTTAGTAGGGACAGGGACCTACGAGCAGTACTTC
CASSLVGTGTYEQYF
>TRBV7-2|NA|TRBJ1-5|NA
TGTGCCAGCAGCAAAGACAATAGCAATCAGCCCCAGCATTTT
CASSKDNSNQPQHF
>TRBV3-1/TRBV3-2|NA|TRBJ2-4|NA
TGTGCCAGCAGCCTCCTTCCGGGACAACTAGCCAAAAACATTCAGTACTTC
CASSLLPGQLAKNIQYF
>TRBV7-2|NA|TRBJ1-5|NA
TGTGCCAGCAGCTTAGGAGTCGGGGCCCAGCATTTT
CASSLGVGAQHF
>TRBV30|NA|TRBJ2-3|NA
TGTGCCTGGAGTACCGGGGTCCCAGATACGCAGTATTTT
CAWSTGVPDTQYF
>TRBV15|TRBD1|TRBJ1-6|NA
TGTGCCACCAGCTTCCGGGACAGGAGCTCACCCCTCCACTTT
CATSFRDRSSPLHF
>TRBV5-1|TRBD1|TRBJ1-1|once
TGCGCCAGCAGCCCCACGGACAGGATGAACACTGAAGCTTTCTTT
CASSPTDRMNTEAFF
>TRBV18|NA|TRBJ2-2|NA
TGTGCCAGCTCACCAAGACAGGCATCGAACACCGGGGAGCTGTTTTTT
CASSPRQASNTGELFF
>TRBV12-5|TRBD1|TRBJ2-2|NA
TGTGCTAGTGGTTTGGCTTCCGCGGGACAGGGGGTGTATTCGAACACCGGGGAGCTGTTTTTT
CASGLASAGQGVYSNTGELFF
>TRBV5-1|NA|TRBJ1-2|NA
TGCGCCAGCAGCTTTGGACAGACCTTTTCGGAAGGCTACACCTTC
CASSFGQTFSEGYTF
>TRBV20-1|NA|TRBJ1-1|NA
TGCAGTGCTTTCAGGGGAACTGAAGCTTTCTTT
CSAFRGTEAFF
>TRBV25-1|NA|TRBJ2-3|once
TGTGCCAGCAGCGGAATAGGGGGAGATACGCAGTATTTT
CASSGIGGDTQYF
>TRBV14|NA|TRBJ2-3|NA
TGTGCCAGCAGCCAAGGACAGGGCACAGATACGCAGTATTTT
CASSQGQGTDTQYF
>TRBV12-3/TRBV12-4|TRBD1|TRBJ1-2|NA
TGTGCCAGCAGTTTAGTCAGGGGGGATGGCTACACCTTC
CASSLVRGDGYTF
>TRBV3-1/TRBV3-2|NA|TRBJ2-5|once
TGTGCCAGCAGCCCCGCCCTAAGGGGCCAAGAGACCCAGTACTTC
CASSPALRGQETQYF
>TRBV2|NA|TRBJ2-2|NA
TGTGCCGGCGGGAAAAGATTAGCCGGGGAGCTGTTTTTT
CAGGKRLAGELFF
>TRBV5-5|NA|TRBJ1-2|NA
TGTGCCAGCAGCTTGGACGGGGGGAACTATGGCTACACCTTC
CASSLDGGNYGYTF
>TRBV28|TRBD1|TRBJ1-2|NA
TGTGCCAGCAGTTTAAATGGCAGGGGGAGGGGCTACACCTTC
CASSLNGRGRGYTF